The rows below give T cell receptor beta chains drawn from one sample of a study of blood T cell repertoires in COVID-19. Profiling relied on immunoSEQ multiplex PCR, and the TCRdb table lists in-frame clones only, not all of them. The table lists around 230,000 clones, 87% of them singletons. The sample consisted of PBMCs or T cells enriched from blood (not recorded which). These receptors were collected from a man aged 18 to 29 with acute COVID-19. CDR3s include the opening cysteine and the closing phenylalanine or tryptophan. The order of the fields is J gene, V gene, clone size, D gene, CDR3 protein, CDR3 DNA. D genes are given only for firm matches. Some rows mark clone size as missing; the rest say once, few, many or name a class of expanded clone.

j_call: TRBJ1-5; v_call: TRBV4-1; clone_size: .; d_call: .; cdr3_aa: CASSQSAGYSNQPQHF; cdr3_nt: TGCGCCAGCAGCCAATCGGCAGGCTATAGCAATCAGCCCCAGCATTTT
j_call: TRBJ1-6; v_call: TRBV4-1; clone_size: .; d_call: TRBD1; cdr3_aa: CASSQVVGQGRKNSPLHF; cdr3_nt: TGCGCCAGCAGCCAAGTTGTGGGACAGGGACGGAAGAATTCACCCCTCCACTTT
j_call: TRBJ2-5; v_call: TRBV4-1; clone_size: once; d_call: .; cdr3_aa: CASSQGVLGYEETQYF; cdr3_nt: TGCGCCAGCAGCCAAGGAGTCCTCGGTTACGAAGAGACCCAGTACTTC
j_call: TRBJ1-1; v_call: TRBV28; clone_size: .; d_call: TRBD1; cdr3_aa: CASSSRTGRTEAFF; cdr3_nt: TGTGCCAGCAGTTCACGGACAGGGCGGACTGAAGCTTTCTTT
j_call: TRBJ2-1; v_call: TRBV5-1; clone_size: .; d_call: .; cdr3_aa: CASSLIVADYNEQFF; cdr3_nt: TGCGCCAGCAGCTTGATAGTAGCGGACTACAATGAGCAGTTCTTC
j_call: TRBJ2-5; v_call: TRBV7-9; clone_size: .; d_call: .; cdr3_aa: CASSLVPRVQETQYF; cdr3_nt: TGTGCCAGCAGCTTGGTTCCCCGAGTTCAAGAGACCCAGTACTTC
j_call: TRBJ1-1; v_call: TRBV11-3; clone_size: .; d_call: .; cdr3_aa: CASSERDREAFF; cdr3_nt: TGTGCCAGCAGCGAGCGGGACCGTGAAGCTTTCTTT
j_call: TRBJ2-7; v_call: TRBV29-1; clone_size: .; d_call: .; cdr3_aa: CSAVSEAEQYF; cdr3_nt: TGCAGCGCCGTTTCCGAAGCTGAGCAGTACTTC
j_call: TRBJ1-1; v_call: TRBV7-9; clone_size: .; d_call: TRBD1; cdr3_aa: CASSVTGAHMNTEAFF; cdr3_nt: TGTGCCAGTTCCGTGACAGGGGCCCACATGAACACTGAAGCTTTCTTT
j_call: TRBJ2-7; v_call: TRBV6-5; clone_size: .; d_call: TRBD1; cdr3_aa: CASRTPGQGGYEQYF; cdr3_nt: TGTGCCAGCAGAACGCCGGGACAGGGAGGGTACGAGCAGTACTTC
j_call: TRBJ1-1; v_call: TRBV3-1/TRBV3-2; clone_size: .; d_call: .; cdr3_aa: CASSHGGLDTEAFF; cdr3_nt: TGTGCCAGCAGCCACGGGGGTCTCGACACTGAAGCTTTCTTT
j_call: TRBJ2-1; v_call: TRBV14; clone_size: .; d_call: .; cdr3_aa: CASSLPGGFYEQFF; cdr3_nt: TGTGCCAGCAGCCTCCCCGGGGGATTCTATGAGCAGTTCTTC
j_call: TRBJ2-3; v_call: TRBV27; clone_size: once; d_call: TRBD1; cdr3_aa: CASSLIIRGLSTDTQYF; cdr3_nt: TGTGCCAGCAGTCTAATCATCAGGGGGCTGAGCACAGATACGCAGTATTTT
j_call: TRBJ1-1; v_call: TRBV9; clone_size: .; d_call: .; cdr3_aa: CASSPSGRSGTEAFF; cdr3_nt: TGTGCCAGCAGCCCAAGCGGCAGGTCGGGCACTGAAGCTTTCTTT
j_call: TRBJ2-2; v_call: TRBV19; clone_size: .; d_call: TRBD2; cdr3_aa: CASSIPGLARNTGELFF; cdr3_nt: TGTGCCAGTAGTATCCCGGGACTAGCGAGAAACACCGGGGAGCTGTTTTTT
j_call: TRBJ2-7; v_call: TRBV4-2; clone_size: .; d_call: TRBD1; cdr3_aa: CASSRARGQGYYEQYF; cdr3_nt: TGTGCCAGCAGCCGCGCCCGGGGACAGGGGTACTACGAGCAGTACTTC
j_call: TRBJ2-3; v_call: TRBV25-1; clone_size: .; d_call: .; cdr3_aa: CASRGPGDTQYF; cdr3_nt: TGTGCCAGCAGGGGGCCCGGAGATACGCAGTATTTT
j_call: TRBJ2-6; v_call: TRBV5-4; clone_size: .; d_call: .; cdr3_aa: CASSSPSAGTGANVLTF; cdr3_nt: TGTGCCAGCAGCTCCCCTAGCGCGGGGACCGGGGCCAACGTCCTGACTTTC
j_call: TRBJ2-7; v_call: TRBV11-2; clone_size: .; d_call: TRBD1; cdr3_aa: CASSLGQGGIYEQYF; cdr3_nt: TGTGCCAGCAGCTTAGGACAGGGGGGGATCTACGAGCAGTACTTC
j_call: TRBJ1-4; v_call: TRBV4-1; clone_size: .; d_call: .; cdr3_aa: CASSQMRTAGTEKLFF; cdr3_nt: TGCGCCAGCAGCCAGATGAGGACAGCTGGGACGGAAAAACTGTTTTTT
j_call: TRBJ2-3; v_call: TRBV4-2; clone_size: .; d_call: .; cdr3_aa: CASSQGGGGQTTGTQYF; cdr3_nt: TGTGCCAGCAGCCAGGGAGGGGGTGGACAGACCACAGGAACGCAGTATTTT
j_call: TRBJ2-3; v_call: TRBV9; clone_size: .; d_call: .; cdr3_aa: CASSVGLPSTDTQYF; cdr3_nt: TGTGCCAGCAGCGTAGGGCTCCCCAGCACAGATACGCAGTATTTT
j_call: TRBJ1-5; v_call: TRBV28; clone_size: .; d_call: .; cdr3_aa: CAVEEAPNQPQHF; cdr3_nt: TGTGCCGTAGAGGAGGCCCCCAATCAGCCCCAGCATTTT
j_call: TRBJ2-7; v_call: TRBV28; clone_size: .; d_call: .; cdr3_aa: CASSLVNYEQYF; cdr3_nt: TGTGCCAGCAGTTTAGTTAACTACGAGCAGTACTTC
j_call: TRBJ1-1; v_call: TRBV6-5; clone_size: .; d_call: .; cdr3_aa: CASSPAGTEAFF; cdr3_nt: TGTGCCAGCAGTCCCGCGGGCACTGAAGCTTTCTTT
j_call: TRBJ1-2; v_call: TRBV28; clone_size: .; d_call: .; cdr3_aa: CASSSLSGRYGYTF; cdr3_nt: TGTGCCAGCAGTTCCCTCTCAGGGCGCTATGGCTACACCTTC
j_call: TRBJ1-6; v_call: TRBV28; clone_size: .; d_call: TRBD1; cdr3_aa: CASSSTGGSSPLHF; cdr3_nt: TGTGCCAGCAGTTCTACAGGGGGGAGTTCACCCCTCCACTTT
j_call: TRBJ2-5; v_call: TRBV27; clone_size: .; d_call: TRBD2; cdr3_aa: CASSPRTSVFGETQYF; cdr3_nt: TGTGCCAGCAGTCCGAGGACTAGCGTGTTTGGAGAGACCCAGTACTTC
j_call: TRBJ1-5; v_call: TRBV18; clone_size: .; d_call: .; cdr3_aa: CASQQGRNQPQHF; cdr3_nt: TGTGCCAGCCAACAGGGACGCAATCAGCCCCAGCATTTT
j_call: TRBJ1-3; v_call: TRBV5-4; clone_size: .; d_call: TRBD1; cdr3_aa: CASSATGAPGNTIYF; cdr3_nt: TGTGCCAGCAGCGCGACAGGGGCTCCTGGAAACACCATATATTTT
j_call: TRBJ1-1; v_call: TRBV6-5; clone_size: few; d_call: .; cdr3_aa: CASSYDYRAWNTEAFF; cdr3_nt: TGTGCCAGCAGTTACGATTACAGGGCCTGGAACACTGAAGCTTTCTTT
j_call: TRBJ1-1; v_call: TRBV5-1; clone_size: .; d_call: .; cdr3_aa: CASSLEVTSEAFF; cdr3_nt: TGCGCCAGCAGCTTGGAGGTGACATCAGAAGCTTTCTTT
j_call: TRBJ2-7; v_call: TRBV3-1/TRBV3-2; clone_size: .; d_call: .; cdr3_aa: CASSPYGTLSYEQYF; cdr3_nt: TGTGCCAGCAGCCCCTACGGGACTCTGTCCTACGAGCAGTACTTC
j_call: TRBJ2-4; v_call: TRBV7-9; clone_size: once; d_call: .; cdr3_aa: CASSSPGDKNIQYF; cdr3_nt: TGTGCCAGCAGCTCACCGGGGGACAAAAACATTCAGTACTTC
j_call: TRBJ1-1; v_call: TRBV11-3; clone_size: .; d_call: .; cdr3_aa: CASSLDGQASTEAFF; cdr3_nt: TGTGCCAGCAGCTTAGATGGGCAGGCATCCACTGAAGCTTTCTTT
j_call: TRBJ2-3; v_call: TRBV7-6; clone_size: .; d_call: TRBD1; cdr3_aa: CASSLGTGPDTQYF; cdr3_nt: TGTGCCAGCAGCTTGGGGACAGGGCCGGATACGCAGTATTTT
j_call: TRBJ1-4; v_call: TRBV19; clone_size: .; d_call: .; cdr3_aa: CASSLNREKLFF; cdr3_nt: TGTGCCAGTAGTTTGAACAGGGAAAAACTGTTTTTT
j_call: TRBJ1-1; v_call: TRBV29-1; clone_size: .; d_call: .; cdr3_aa: CSVLRGQGNTEAFF; cdr3_nt: TGCAGCGTTCTCCGGGGACAAGGGAACACTGAAGCTTTCTTT
j_call: TRBJ2-1; v_call: TRBV5-1; clone_size: few; d_call: TRBD2; cdr3_aa: CASSISLAGGSREQFF; cdr3_nt: TGCGCCAGCAGCATATCTCTAGCGGGAGGGTCCAGGGAGCAGTTCTTC
j_call: TRBJ2-7; v_call: TRBV6-2/TRBV6-3; clone_size: few; d_call: TRBD1; cdr3_aa: CASSPPEGTGSYEQYF; cdr3_nt: TGTGCCAGCAGCCCCCCTGAAGGGACAGGGTCCTACGAGCAGTACTTC
j_call: TRBJ1-6; v_call: TRBV30; clone_size: .; d_call: TRBD1; cdr3_aa: CAWSTGSINSPLHF; cdr3_nt: TGTGCCTGGTCGACAGGGAGCATTAATTCACCCCTCCACTTT
j_call: TRBJ2-3; v_call: TRBV20-1; clone_size: .; d_call: .; cdr3_aa: CSALFTDTQYF; cdr3_nt: TGCAGTGCCCTTTTCACAGATACGCAGTATTTT
j_call: TRBJ2-1; v_call: TRBV6-5; clone_size: .; d_call: .; cdr3_aa: CASRIQGTKYNEQFF; cdr3_nt: TGTGCCAGCAGGATCCAGGGGACTAAATACAATGAGCAGTTCTTC
j_call: TRBJ2-5; v_call: TRBV6-2/TRBV6-3; clone_size: .; d_call: .; cdr3_aa: CASSYSAQTKETQYF; cdr3_nt: TGTGCCAGCAGTTACTCGGCACAGACTAAAGAGACCCAGTACTTC
j_call: TRBJ2-2; v_call: TRBV10-2; clone_size: few; d_call: .; cdr3_aa: CASKLRGTRAPGAGELFF; cdr3_nt: TGCGCCAGCAAGCTAAGGGGGACACGGGCCCCTGGGGCCGGGGAGCTGTTTTTT
j_call: TRBJ2-7; v_call: TRBV25-1; clone_size: .; d_call: .; cdr3_aa: CASSGSAGEQYF; cdr3_nt: TGTGCCAGCAGTGGATCCGCGGGCGAGCAGTACTTC
j_call: TRBJ2-7; v_call: TRBV28; clone_size: .; d_call: TRBD2; cdr3_aa: CASSFPRTGTTSYEQYF; cdr3_nt: TGTGCCAGCAGTTTTCCCAGGACCGGGACTACCTCCTACGAGCAGTACTTC
j_call: TRBJ2-2; v_call: TRBV4-3; clone_size: .; d_call: .; cdr3_aa: CASSQQQGAGELFF; cdr3_nt: TGCGCCAGCAGCCAACAACAGGGTGCCGGGGAGCTGTTTTTT
j_call: TRBJ1-2; v_call: TRBV7-2; clone_size: .; d_call: TRBD1; cdr3_aa: CASSDTGGGWLGGYTF; cdr3_nt: TGTGCCAGCAGCGATACAGGGGGCGGATGGTTGGGTGGCTACACCTTC
j_call: TRBJ2-3; v_call: TRBV19; clone_size: few; d_call: TRBD2; cdr3_aa: CASSLPGSGRSTDTQYF; cdr3_nt: TGTGCCAGTAGTCTACCGGGGAGCGGGAGGAGCACAGATACGCAGTATTTT
j_call: TRBJ2-7; v_call: TRBV6-1; clone_size: .; d_call: TRBD1; cdr3_aa: CASSEAIQGDEQYF; cdr3_nt: TGTGCCAGCAGTGAAGCGATCCAGGGGGACGAGCAGTACTTC
j_call: TRBJ2-1; v_call: TRBV19; clone_size: .; d_call: TRBD2; cdr3_aa: CASSIGPTSGPWNEQFF; cdr3_nt: TGTGCCAGTAGTATAGGGCCAACTAGCGGCCCTTGGAATGAGCAGTTCTTC
j_call: TRBJ1-2; v_call: TRBV24-1; clone_size: .; d_call: .; cdr3_aa: CATSDLAGLGGYTF; cdr3_nt: TGTGCCACCAGTGATTTGGCGGGGCTTGGGGGCTACACCTTC
j_call: TRBJ1-2; v_call: TRBV3-1/TRBV3-2; clone_size: few; d_call: TRBD1; cdr3_aa: CASSHFLRGPLYGYTF; cdr3_nt: TGTGCCAGCAGCCACTTCCTCAGGGGGCCCCTCTATGGCTACACCTTC
j_call: TRBJ2-7; v_call: TRBV5-1; clone_size: once; d_call: TRBD1; cdr3_aa: CASSLEGQGIDEQYF; cdr3_nt: TGCGCCAGCAGCTTGGAAGGACAGGGAATCGACGAGCAGTACTTC
j_call: TRBJ1-6; v_call: TRBV5-8; clone_size: .; d_call: .; cdr3_aa: CASSLSQGLNSPLHF; cdr3_nt: TGTGCCAGCAGCTTGTCGCAGGGATTAAATTCACCCCTCCACTTT
j_call: TRBJ1-6; v_call: TRBV2; clone_size: .; d_call: .; cdr3_aa: CASMNRVNSPLHF; cdr3_nt: TGTGCCAGCATGAACAGGGTTAATTCACCCCTCCACTTT
j_call: TRBJ2-7; v_call: TRBV27; clone_size: .; d_call: TRBD1; cdr3_aa: CASSLEQGAREQYF; cdr3_nt: TGTGCCAGCAGTTTAGAACAGGGGGCGCGGGAGCAGTACTTC
j_call: TRBJ2-3; v_call: TRBV5-1; clone_size: .; d_call: .; cdr3_aa: CASSFGGPTDTQYF; cdr3_nt: TGCGCCAGCTCCTTCGGGGGGCCCACAGATACGCAGTATTTT
j_call: TRBJ1-1; v_call: TRBV7-9; clone_size: .; d_call: .; cdr3_aa: CASSPGTMNTEAFF; cdr3_nt: TGTGCCAGCAGCCCGGGAACTATGAACACTGAAGCTTTCTTT